The 24 T cell receptor beta chains given below trace back to one sample, sequenced in a study of beta chain features in type 1 diabetes. As every portion of the isolated RNA was reverse transcribed, the sequencing read expressed TCRB transcripts. Sequenced by immunoSEQ multiplex PCR; TCRdb stores in-frame clones only, minus some. The data show just over 150,000 clones, around 10% seen once. Sequenced: central memory CD4+ T cells from blood. These receptors all come from a young man in good health.

The chain has TRBV30 and TRBJ1-3, with D possibly matching TRBD1 (6 bases). The CDR3 length is 13 residues. CDR1 is GTSNPN and CDR2 is SVGIG in the germline V gene (reference sequence). The germline V and J ends were trimmed by 2 bases and 1 base, with 6 bases remaining between them. CDR3 residues: CAWSTGSGNTIYF. CDR3 in DNA: TGTGCCTGGAGTACAGGGTCTGGAAACACCATATATTTT.

The chain combines TRBV2 with TRBJ1-1; the D is unclear. CDR1 is SNHLY, CDR2 FYNNEI, per germline. V was shortened by 6 bases and J by 6 bases, with 8 bases between the two germline ends. The CDR3 totals 11 residues. CDR3 region: CASSVLSEAFF. DNA for the CDR3: TGTGCCAGCAGCGTTCTATCTGAAGCTTTCTTT. The whole variable domain, remainder taken from reference TRBV2 and TRBJ1-1, is EPEVTQTPSHQVTQMGQEVILRCVPISNHLYFYWYRQILGQKVEFLVSFYNNEISEKSEIFDDQFSVERPDGSNFTLKIRSTKLEDSAMYFCASSVLSEAFFGQGTRLTVV.

This clone was seen more than once but under ten times. The chain employs TRBV4-3 and TRBJ2-7, with D maybe TRBD1 (6 bases). Deletions cut 4 bases from V and 0 bases from J, with 10 bases between. The CDR3 contains 14 residues. CDR1 is LGHNA, CDR2 YSLEER, per germline. CDR3 sequence: CASSRTESSYEQYF. CDR3 DNA sequence: TGCGCCAGCAGCCGGACAGAGAGCTCCTACGAGCAGTACTTC.

This clone has just a few counts. The chain is built from TRBV5-1 and TRBJ1-2; possible D gene TRBD1, 5 bases. Germline V gene lookup returns CDR1 SGHRS and CDR2 YFSETQ. V dropped 0 bases and J dropped 3 bases, with 12 bases sitting between them. There are 15 residues in the CDR3. The CDR3 DNA follows: TGCGCCAGCAGCTTGGCTCCCGGGGGACACTATGGCTACACCTTC. Translating it yields CASSLAPGGHYGYTF.

This clone was counted a single time. This chain connects TRBV29-1 to TRBJ1-2; tentatively, D is TRBD1 (5 bases). This CDR3 region has 13 residues. Between the trimmed V and J ends, which lost 7 bases and 1 base, there was a span of 13 bases. Germline V CDR1 and CDR2: SQVTM, ANQGSEA. This CDR3 reads CSGGTAGNYGYTF. The CDR3 DNA follows: TGCAGCGGTGGGACGGCTGGTAACTATGGCTACACCTTC. Complete variable domain (other parts from reference TRBV29-1 and TRBJ1-2): SAVISQKPSRDICQRGTSLTIQCQVDSQVTMMFWYRQQPGQSLTLIATANQGSEATYESGFVIDKFPISRPNLTFSTLTVSNMSPEDSSIYLCSGGTAGNYGYTFGSGTRLTVV.

This clone was counted a few times. V gene TRBV5-6 combines with J gene TRBJ2-3; D perhaps matches TRBD2 (6 bases). The CDR3 loop spans 14 amino acids. Trimming removed 4 bases at V and 3 bases at J, with 12 bases between. In germline, CDR1 is SGHDT, CDR2 YYEEEE. The CDR3 DNA is TGTGCCAGCAGCCCGGGACTTCAGACAGATACGCAGTATTTT. This sequence encodes CASSPGLQTDTQYF.

In this sample, this clone turned up a few times. The rearrangement links TRBV9 to TRBJ2-5, with 9 bases identical to TRBD1. CDR3 length equals 16 residues. The germline CDR1 and CDR2 sequences are SGDLS and YYNGEE. Germline trimming cut 0 bases from V and 5 bases from J; bases unmatched to any gene: 8. Here the CDR3 DNA reads TGTGCCAGCAGCGTAGCGCGGGACAGGGCGGGTGAGACCCAGTACTTC. Protein: CASSVARDRAGETQYF.

The V gene is TRBV5-1, the J gene TRBJ2-4; D is perhaps TRBD2 (6 bases). The CDR3 totals 16 residues. V lost 0 bases, J lost 2 bases, and 12 bases lay in between. The germline gives CDR1 SGHRS, CDR2 YFSETQ. The CDR3 here is CASSLASGSPKNIQYF. The CDR3 DNA sequence: TGCGCCAGCAGCTTGGCCAGCGGGTCTCCCAAAAACATTCAGTACTTC.

This clone was picked up a small number of times. This rearrangement joins TRBV25-1 to TRBJ2-3, with D possibly matching TRBD2 (5 bases). This CDR3 is 13 amino acids long. The ends were cut back, 5 bases at V and 0 bases at J, with 6 bases in the middle. Germline V CDR1 and CDR2: MGHDK, SYGVNS. CDR3 in DNA: TGTGCCAGCAGTCGCGGGAGCACAGATACGCAGTATTTT. Amino acid sequence: CASSRGSTDTQYF.

The J gene is TRBJ2-1, the V gene TRBV7-2; D ambiguous. Deletions cut 5 bases from V and 10 bases from J, with 21 bases between. This CDR3 spans 15 amino acids. The germline V gene has CDR1 SGHTA and CDR2 FQGNSA. CDR3 bases: TGTGCCAGCAGCCAAGAGCGAAGGACGTCCCCCGAGCAGTTCTTC. Protein product: CASSQERRTSPEQFF.

V and J are TRBV7-2 and TRBJ2-3, with D uncertain. Trimming shortened V by 3 bases and J by 4 bases, and 5 bases separated the two germline ends. The CDR3 extends over 12 amino acids. Per germline, CDR1 SGHTA and CDR2 FQGNSA. This chain's CDR3 is CASSFRADTQYF. The CDR3 region has the DNA TGTGCCAGCAGCTTCCGGGCAGATACGCAGTATTTT.

The V call is TRBV9, the J call TRBJ2-2; maybe TRBD2 (5 bases). This CDR3 spans 14 amino acids. Deletions cut 3 bases from V and 2 bases from J, with 8 bases between. The germline CDR1 and CDR2 sequences are SGDLS and YYNGEE. The CDR3 DNA reads TGTGCCAGCAGCGGGACTTACAACACCGGGGAGCTGTTTTTT. It specifies CASSGTYNTGELFF. The full variable domain, rest sourced from reference TRBV9 and TRBJ2-2, is DSGVTQTPKHLITATGQRVTLRCSPRSGDLSVYWYQQSLDQGLQFLIQYYNGEERAKGNILERFSAQQFPDLHSELNLSSLELGDSALYFCASSGTYNTGELFFGEGSRLTVL.

The chain joins TRBV25-1 to TRBJ1-4; D might be TRBD1 (5 bases). The V end was cut by 0 bases, the J end by 0 bases, with 11 bases between. Germline-derived CDR1 and CDR2 are MGHDK and SYGVNS. The CDR3 consists of 17 residues. The DNA of the CDR3 is TGTGCCAGCAGTGAATATGGGGGATCCGCAACTAATGAAAAACTGTTTTTT. This sequence encodes CASSEYGGSATNEKLFF.

The chain is built from TRBV9 and TRBJ2-1; 14 nucleotides match TRBD2. This CDR3 is built from 17 residues. Germline-derived CDR1 and CDR2 are SGDLS and YYNGEE. With 2 bases clipped from V and 7 bases from J, the junction kept 8 bases outside the gene matches. The CDR3 reads CASSVPGLAGEKNEQFF. Written as DNA, the CDR3 is TGTGCCAGCAGCGTTCCGGGACTAGCGGGAGAGAAGAATGAGCAGTTCTTC. Supplemented by reference TRBV9 and TRBJ2-1, the full variable domain reads DSGVTQTPKHLITATGQRVTLRCSPRSGDLSVYWYQQSLDQGLQFLIQYYNGEERAKGNILERFSAQQFPDLHSELNLSSLELGDSALYFCASSVPGLAGEKNEQFFGPGTRLTVL.

This clone was counted only a few times. The chain joins TRBV5-1 to TRBJ2-3; D may be TRBD2 (6 bases). Trimming left V 0 bases short and J 6 bases short, with 17 bases between. Germline assignment: CDR1 SGHRS and CDR2 YFSETQ. The CDR3 has 16 amino acids. The CDR3 sequence is CASSLEGGTSPDTQYF. CDR3 bases: TGCGCCAGCAGCTTGGAGGGAGGCACTTCCCCGGATACGCAGTATTTT.

This clone was observed at least ten times. The chain links TRBV5-4 to TRBJ2-5; no reliable D call. V lost 4 bases and J lost 4, with 8 bases in between. The length of the CDR3 is 12 residues. CDR1 is SGHNT, CDR2 YYREEE, per germline (reference sequence). The CDR3 DNA reads TGTGCCAGCAGCACTGGCGCAGAGACCCAGTACTTC. This gives the protein CASSTGAETQYF.

This clone was detected a few times. V gene TRBV10-3 combines with J gene TRBJ2-7; 13 bases align to TRBD2. V lost 6 bases, J lost 1 base, and 3 bases stayed unmatched. The CDR3 contains 15 residues. The V gene's germline CDR1 is ENHRY and CDR2 SYGVKD. DNA for the CDR3: TGTGCCATCAGACGGACTAGCGGGGGTTCCTACGAGCAGTACTTC. It translates to CAIRRTSGGSYEQYF.

The rearrangement joins TRBV7-2 to TRBJ2-2, with D unresolved. V was trimmed by 3 bases and J by 4 bases, leaving 12 bases between them. CDR1 SGHTA and CDR2 FQGNSA come from the germline V gene. This CDR3 is 15 amino acids long. CDR3: CASSLTGIGTGELFF. CDR3 coding DNA: TGTGCCAGCAGCTTGACGGGCATAGGCACCGGGGAGCTGTTTTTT.

J is TRBJ2-3 and V is TRBV4-2; 8 bases are a match to TRBD2. This CDR3 is built from 16 residues. The V and J ends lost 0 bases and 7 bases, in that order; junction bases with no gene match: 9. Germline-derived CDR1 and CDR2 are LGHNA and YNFKEQ. In nucleotides, the CDR3 is TGTGCCAGCAGCCAAGATCGGGACGGGAGGGCGAATACGCAGTATTTT. Protein product: CASSQDRDGRANTQYF.

In this sample, this clone turned up a few times. V gene TRBV6-1 combines with J gene TRBJ1-2; D is undetermined. The V gene's germline CDR1 is MNHNS and CDR2 SASEGT. The CDR3 runs to 11 residues. Trimming shortened V by 6 bases and J by 5 bases, and 7 bases separated the two germline ends. The CDR3 loop reads CASSEIYGYTF. CDR3 nucleotides: TGTGCCAGCAGCGAGATATATGGCTACACCTTC.

The V and J genes are TRBV5-6 and TRBJ2-5; D could derive from TRBD1 or TRBD2 (5 bases each). CDR1 SGHDT and CDR2 YYEEEE come from the germline V gene. Trimming stripped 3 bases from V and 7 bases from J, with 13 bases between. The CDR3 runs to 13 residues. CDR3 sequence (DNA): TGTGCCAGCAGCTGGGGACGCGGAGGGACCCAGTACTTC. Its protein product is CASSWGRGGTQYF. Full variable domain (remainder filled in from reference TRBV5-6 and TRBJ2-5): DAGVTQSPTHLIKTRGQQVTLRCSPKSGHDTVSWYQQALGQGPQFIFQYYEEEERQRGNFPDRFSGHQFPNYSSELNVNALLLGDSALYLCASSWGRGGTQYFGPGTRLLVL.

This clone has a count of ten or more. The V and J genes are TRBV10-3 and TRBJ2-6; D gene uncertain. The CDR3 has 14 residues. V was pared by 5 bases and J by 1 base, with 6 bases between. The germline V gene has CDR1 ENHRY and CDR2 SYGVKD. The CDR3: CAISLGSGANVLTF. DNA for the CDR3: TGTGCCATCAGTTTAGGGTCTGGGGCCAACGTCCTGACTTTC.

This clone was counted a few times. The same CDR3 arises from other DNA sequences in this sample as well. The rearrangement joins TRBV29-1 to TRBJ1-1; 8 nucleotides line up with TRBD1. The length of the CDR3 is 11 residues. The J segment lost 4 bases and the V segment lost 6 bases, leaving 1 base of the junction unmatched. The V gene's germline CDR1 is SQVTM and CDR2 ANQGSEA. In nucleotides, the CDR3 is TGCAGCGTCGGACAGGGCACTGAAGCTTTCTTT. Protein product: CSVGQGTEAFF.

This clone has a handful of counts. J is TRBJ2-7 and V is TRBV7-2; tentatively, D is TRBD1 (5 bases). The V gene lost 1 base and the J gene lost 3 bases, with 10 bases spanning the gap. The CDR3 extends over 14 amino acids. Germline assignment: CDR1 SGHTA and CDR2 FQGNSA. CDR3 sequence (DNA): TGTGCCAGCAGCTTAGGACAGCGCGGCTACGAGCAGTACTTC. Translating gives CASSLGQRGYEQYF.